This entry concerns a single TCR beta chain. Its antigen is undetermined. TCRdb passed the reads through MiXCR, listing each CDR3 protein once. The table records about 830,000 distinct CDR3 sequences, about 31% of them present only once. The data are from a study of T cell repertoires in cytomegalovirus infection. Trimming cost V 4 bases and J 5 bases; bases outside gene matches: 4. This CDR3 contains 15 residues. The germline V gene has CDR1 PRHDT and CDR2 FYEKMQ (reference sequence). Sequenced material: cultured CD8+ T cells from PBMCs, taken from culture after CMV antigen stimulation. This receptor was taken from a human donor in good health (CMV status not recorded). Some clones in this sample may be carry-over from other donors' samples. This sequence joins TRBV13 and TRBJ2-5; 13 positions agree with TRBD2. The CDR3 DNA reads as TGTGCCAGCAGCTCGAGGACTAGCGGGGGCGAGACCCAGTACTTC. Amino acid sequence: CASSSRTSGGETQYF.